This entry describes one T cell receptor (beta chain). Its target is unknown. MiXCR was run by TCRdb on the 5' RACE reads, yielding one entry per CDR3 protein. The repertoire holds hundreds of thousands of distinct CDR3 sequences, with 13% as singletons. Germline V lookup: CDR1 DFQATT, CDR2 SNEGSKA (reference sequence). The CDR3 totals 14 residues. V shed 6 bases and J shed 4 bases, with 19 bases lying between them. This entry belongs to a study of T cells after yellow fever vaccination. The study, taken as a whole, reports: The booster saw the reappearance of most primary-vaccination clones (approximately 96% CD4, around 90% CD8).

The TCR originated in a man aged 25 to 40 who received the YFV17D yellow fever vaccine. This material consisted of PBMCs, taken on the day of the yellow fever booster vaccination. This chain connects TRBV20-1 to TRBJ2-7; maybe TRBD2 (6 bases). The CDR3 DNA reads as TGCAGTGCCCGAGGTGATAGCGGTAGGTACGAGCAGTACTTC. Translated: CSARGDSGRYEQYF.